This TCR beta chain was identified during a study of neurological immune-mediated disorders. CDR1 is SGHRS and CDR2 is YFSETQ in the germline V gene. The CDR3 has 14 residues. Trimming took off 2 bases at V and 3 bases at J, with 11 bases between the two ends. TCRdb reanalysed the 5' RACE reads using MiXCR and keeps one entry per CDR3 protein. The table has tens of thousands of distinct CDR3 sequences, under 4.5% seen once. This clonotype was recorded at least ten times. This receptor was obtained from a woman aged 50 to 60 with multiple sclerosis. This chain links TRBV5-1 with TRBJ2-5; D remains unclear. Sequences were obtained from PBMCs. In nucleotides, the CDR3 is TGCGCCAGCAGCTTCTCCCGGCCGGAAGAGACCCAGTACTTC. Translation: CASSFSRPEETQYF.